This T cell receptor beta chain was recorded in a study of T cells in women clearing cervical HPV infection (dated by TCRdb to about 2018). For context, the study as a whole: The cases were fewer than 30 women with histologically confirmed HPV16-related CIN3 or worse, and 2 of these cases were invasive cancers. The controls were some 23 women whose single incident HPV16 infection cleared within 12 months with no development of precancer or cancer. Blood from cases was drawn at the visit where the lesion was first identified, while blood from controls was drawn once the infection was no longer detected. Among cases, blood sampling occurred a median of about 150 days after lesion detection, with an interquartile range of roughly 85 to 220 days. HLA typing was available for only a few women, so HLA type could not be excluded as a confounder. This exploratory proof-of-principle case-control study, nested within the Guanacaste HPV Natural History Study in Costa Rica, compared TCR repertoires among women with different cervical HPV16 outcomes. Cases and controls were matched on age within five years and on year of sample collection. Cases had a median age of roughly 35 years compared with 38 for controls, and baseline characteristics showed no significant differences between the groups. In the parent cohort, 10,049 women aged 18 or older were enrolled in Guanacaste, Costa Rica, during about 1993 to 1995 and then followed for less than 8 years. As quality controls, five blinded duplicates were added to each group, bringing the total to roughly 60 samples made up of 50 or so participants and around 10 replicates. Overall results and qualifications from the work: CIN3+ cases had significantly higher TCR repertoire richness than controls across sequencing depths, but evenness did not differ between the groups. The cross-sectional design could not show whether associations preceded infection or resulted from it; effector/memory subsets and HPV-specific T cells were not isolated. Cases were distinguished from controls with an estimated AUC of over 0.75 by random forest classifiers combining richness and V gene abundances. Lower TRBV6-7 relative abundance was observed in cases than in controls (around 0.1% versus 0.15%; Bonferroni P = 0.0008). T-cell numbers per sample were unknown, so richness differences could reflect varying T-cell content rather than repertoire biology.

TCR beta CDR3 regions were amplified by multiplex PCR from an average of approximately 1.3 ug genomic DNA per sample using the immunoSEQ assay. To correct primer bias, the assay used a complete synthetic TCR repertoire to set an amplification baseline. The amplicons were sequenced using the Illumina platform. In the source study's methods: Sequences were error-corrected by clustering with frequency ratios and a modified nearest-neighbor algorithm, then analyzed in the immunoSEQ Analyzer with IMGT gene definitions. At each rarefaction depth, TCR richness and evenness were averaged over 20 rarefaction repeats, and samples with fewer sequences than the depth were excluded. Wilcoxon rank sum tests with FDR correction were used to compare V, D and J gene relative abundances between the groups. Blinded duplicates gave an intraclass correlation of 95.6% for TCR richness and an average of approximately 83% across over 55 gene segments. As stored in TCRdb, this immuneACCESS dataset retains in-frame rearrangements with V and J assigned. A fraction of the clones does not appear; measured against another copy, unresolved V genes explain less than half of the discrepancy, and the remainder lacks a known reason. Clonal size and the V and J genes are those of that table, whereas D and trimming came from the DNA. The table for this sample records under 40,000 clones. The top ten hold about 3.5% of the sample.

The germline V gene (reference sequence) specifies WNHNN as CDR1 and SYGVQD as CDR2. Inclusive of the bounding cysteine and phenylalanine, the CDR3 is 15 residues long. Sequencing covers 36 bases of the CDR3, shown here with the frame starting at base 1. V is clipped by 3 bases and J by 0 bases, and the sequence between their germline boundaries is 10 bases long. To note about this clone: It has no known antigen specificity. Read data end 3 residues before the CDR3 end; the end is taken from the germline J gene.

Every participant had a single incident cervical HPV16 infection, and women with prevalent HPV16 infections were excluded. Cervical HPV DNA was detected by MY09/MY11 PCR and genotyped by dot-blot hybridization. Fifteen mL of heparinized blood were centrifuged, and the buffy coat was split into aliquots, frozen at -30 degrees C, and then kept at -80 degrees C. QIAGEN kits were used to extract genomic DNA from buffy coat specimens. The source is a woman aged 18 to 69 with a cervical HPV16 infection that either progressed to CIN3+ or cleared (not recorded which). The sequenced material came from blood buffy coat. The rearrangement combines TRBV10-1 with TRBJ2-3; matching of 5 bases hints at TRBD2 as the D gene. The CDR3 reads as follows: CASSEVRTSTDTQYF. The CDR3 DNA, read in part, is TGCGCCAGCAGTGAAGTAAGGACTAGCACAGATACG.